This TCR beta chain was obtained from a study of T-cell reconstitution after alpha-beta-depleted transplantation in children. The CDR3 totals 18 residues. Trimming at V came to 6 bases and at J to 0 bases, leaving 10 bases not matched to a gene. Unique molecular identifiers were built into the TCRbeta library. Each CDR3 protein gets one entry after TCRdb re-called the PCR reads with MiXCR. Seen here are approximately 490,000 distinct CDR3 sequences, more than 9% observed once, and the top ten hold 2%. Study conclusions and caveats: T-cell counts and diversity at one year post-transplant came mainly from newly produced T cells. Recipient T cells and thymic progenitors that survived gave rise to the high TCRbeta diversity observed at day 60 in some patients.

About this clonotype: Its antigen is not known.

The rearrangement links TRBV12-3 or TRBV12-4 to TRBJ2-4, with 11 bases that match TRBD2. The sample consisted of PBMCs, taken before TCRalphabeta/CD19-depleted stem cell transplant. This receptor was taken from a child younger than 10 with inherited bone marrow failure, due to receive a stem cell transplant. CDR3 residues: CASSRTSGSSVAKNIQYF. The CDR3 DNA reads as TGTGCCAGCAGCCGAACTAGCGGGAGTTCGGTAGCCAAAAACATTCAGTACTTC.